A single T cell receptor (beta chain) is shown here with its context. Antigen specificity is unknown. Additional DNA sequences in this sample encode the identical CDR3. The sample is drawn from a study of shared clonotypes between healthy human individuals. Regarding the study as a whole: Of the naive CD4 clonotypes, roughly 5% were shared across a few donors.

CDR1 and CDR2 (germline): SGHTA, FQGTGA. There are 16 residues in the CDR3. The J segment lost 4 bases and the V segment lost 0 bases, leaving 5 bases of the junction unmatched. Some clones are missing from TCRdb's copy, which holds only in-frame ones; the method was immunoSEQ multiplex PCR. The data show around 1,900,000 clones, with 93% seen just once and under 2% held by the top ten. The naive CD8 population came from CD45RO-negative cells selected for CCR7, without terminally differentiated effector memory CD45RA+ cells. The source is a man in his late teens or twenties in good health. Some clones in this sample may be carry-over from other donors' samples. V is TRBV7-3 and J is TRBJ2-3; TRBD1 matches at 9 bases. Source material: naive CD8+ T cells from PBMCs. The CDR3 sequence is CASSLTGTGGADTQYF. Here the CDR3 DNA reads TGTGCCAGCAGCTTAACGGGCACAGGGGGCGCAGATACGCAGTATTTT.